Sequencing of this T cell receptor (beta chain) was carried out in a study of cytomegalovirus exposure and HLA in healthy donors (dated by TCRdb to the late 2010s). A note on the overall study: According to a later analysis, the 100 to 150 validation repertoires were produced on the same platform as the 600 to 850 repertoires of the first cohort. The study aimed to test whether signatures of past pathogen exposure could be identified by cataloging public T cell receptors. In addition to the first cohort of approximately 650 subjects, a separate validation cohort of approximately 110 different subjects was used. To predict cytomegalovirus infection status, the study combined high-throughput TCR immunosequencing, statistical association of individual TCRs with disease status, and machine learning.

The donors belonged to the validation cohort of about 120 subjects, which was separate from the 666-subject first cohort. The library was made by the immunoSEQ multiplex PCR assay. The original pipeline was this. A statistical classification framework was built to diagnose cytomegalovirus status from the catalog of TCR beta chain sequences. TCRdb carries this immuneACCESS record with in-frame sequences only. Its versions omit some clonotypes, under half of them owing to an unresolved V gene in the studies checked, with the rest unexplained. V and J calls and clone size come straight from that table; D and trimming were deduced from the DNA. The table for this sample lists some 200,000 clones; 86% of them were counted only once. The top ten hold 6% to 8.5% of the sample. The CDR3 spans 17 residues, from the cysteine through the phenylalanine. The retained sequence is limited to the CDR3, 51 bases, with the frame set at the first base. Via the germline V gene, CDR1 is SGHVS and CDR2 FQNEAQ. The V and J ends are trimmed by 0 bases and 3 bases, leaving 17 bases between them.

What the research found in general, with its limitations: It was suggested by the authors that the approach could potentially be generalized to other disease states and immunological phenotypes. The study listed 170 or so TCR beta chains as associated with cytomegalovirus. Most TCR sequences were seen in very few donors, while some public TCRs were found in many individuals. The validation cohort had no HLA typing available for a later analysis, so co-occurrence within that cohort was assessed over all 130 or so repertoires. Of the cluster scores, roughly 95% were above 0 in a later analysis, which found that TCRs clustered in the first cohort also tended to co-occur in the 120 or so validation repertoires. Cytomegalovirus status was reported to be diagnosed by the classifier with high specificity and sensitivity in both the original and validation cohorts. In vitro tests confirmed that a few of the cytomegalovirus-associated TCR beta chains recognize cytomegalovirus antigens.

As to this clone: Its antigen is still unknown. Base qualities are not at hand, and no much larger clone is one base apart.

This receptor was obtained from a man aged 25-40 years in good health and CMV-seropositive. The rearrangement joined TRBV7-8 to TRBJ2-5; the D element could tentatively be TRBD1 or TRBD2, as 6 bases agree for each. Source material: PBMCs. The CDR3 corresponds to CASSLARTGRSKETQYF. The nucleotide sequence reads TGTGCCAGCAGCTTAGCGCGAACAGGGAGGAGTAAAGAGACCCAGTACTTC.